The 11 T cell receptor beta chains reported below all come from one sample, sequenced in a study of T cells after yellow fever vaccination. TCRdb re-called the 5' RACE reads with MiXCR, one entry per CDR3 protein. The sample shows 610,000 or so distinct CDR3 sequences, around an eighth of them seen only once. This material consisted of PBMCs, taken on the day of the yellow fever booster vaccination. Every receptor here comes from a man aged 25 to 40 who received the YFV17D yellow fever vaccine.

For the CDR3, the DNA is TGTGCCAGCAGCCCCGCAGCGGCTCAGCCCCAGCATTTT. It yields the protein CASSPAAAQPQHF. This chain uses TRBV7-2 with TRBJ1-5; D is undetermined. V was trimmed by 5 bases and J by 6 bases, leaving 11 bases between them. CDR1 is SGHTA and CDR2 is FQGNSA in the germline V gene. The CDR3 totals 13 residues.

The chain links TRBV18 to TRBJ2-1; D is uncertain. V was cut by 3 bases and J by 4 bases, with 19 bases left in between. CDR3 length: 17 amino acids. Germline V gene lookup returns CDR1 KGHSH and CDR2 LQKENI. The CDR3 protein is CASSPGRASQTYNEQFF. The CDR3 DNA sequence: TGTGCCAGCTCACCTGGAAGGGCCAGCCAAACTTACAATGAGCAGTTCTTC.

This clonotype appeared a few times. This sequence joins TRBV3-1 and TRBJ2-6, with no clear D. Germline-derived CDR1 and CDR2 are LGHDT and YNNKEL (reference sequence). V was cut by 0 bases and J by 0 bases, with 12 bases left in between. The CDR3 is made up of 18 amino acids. The CDR3 sequence is CASSQESRPSSGANVLTF. The CDR3 coding sequence is TGTGCCAGCAGCCAAGAATCGAGACCGAGCTCTGGGGCCAACGTCCTGACTTTC.

The chain couples TRBV30 to TRBJ1-2; TRBD1 matches at 9 bases. The CDR3 spans 15 residues. The trim removed 2 bases at V and 3 bases at J, leaving 7 bases unmatched. In germline, CDR1 is GTSNPN, CDR2 SVGIG (reference sequence). The CDR3 is CAWSRTGDLYYGYTF. The CDR3 coding sequence is TGTGCCTGGAGTCGGACAGGGGATTTGTACTATGGCTACACCTTC.

The chain uses TRBV20-1 and TRBJ2-7; 12 bases agree with TRBD2. This CDR3 has 18 residues. Trimming took 4 bases from V and 0 from J; bases not matched to a gene: 13. The germline V gene has CDR1 DFQATT and CDR2 SNEGSKA (reference sequence). The CDR3 coding sequence is TGCAGTGCTATGATACGGTCCTTGACTAGCGGGAGCTCCTACGAGCAGTACTTC. Protein product: CSAMIRSLTSGSSYEQYF.

The chain carries TRBV3-1 and TRBJ1-4; D is unclear. The V gene lost 2 bases and the J gene lost 7 bases, with 5 bases spanning the gap. Germline CDR1 reads LGHDT; CDR2 reads YNNKEL (reference sequence). The CDR3 is 12 residues long. CDR3 sequence reads: CASSQYSEKLFF. The CDR3 DNA reads TGTGCCAGCAGCCAATATTCTGAAAAACTGTTTTTT.

J is TRBJ1-1 and V is TRBV5-6; maybe TRBD1 (6 bases). V lost 7 bases to trimming and J lost 4 bases, with 8 bases between them. Germline-derived CDR1 and CDR2 are SGHDT and YYEEEE. The length of the CDR3 is 11 residues. The CDR3 sequence is CASLGGTEAFF. The DNA for the CDR3 is TGTGCCAGCCTAGGGGGCACTGAAGCTTTCTTT.

The sample holds many counts of this clonotype. V usage is TRBV5-1 and J usage is TRBJ1-1; 7 bases are a match to TRBD1. The CDR3 sequence is 15 residues long. In germline, CDR1 is SGHRS, CDR2 YFSETQ. V shed 2 bases, J shed 1 base, and the junction held 5 bases outside the gene matches. As DNA, the CDR3 is TGCGCCAGCAGCTTCGGCGGGACAGCGAACACTGAAGCTTTCTTT. Protein product: CASSFGGTANTEAFF.

There are a few counts of this clonotype. The gene calls are TRBV28 and TRBJ2-7, with 7 bases lining up with TRBD2. Germline V gene lookup returns CDR1 MDHEN and CDR2 SYDVKM. Unmatched junction bases numbered 3, after V lost 5 bases and J lost 2 bases. This CDR3 spans 13 amino acids. CDR3 in amino acids: CASSQRGAYEQYF. CDR3 sequence (DNA): TGTGCCAGCAGTCAACGGGGGGCCTACGAGCAGTACTTC.

This clonotype was counted between two and nine times. J is TRBJ2-1 and V is TRBV25-1, with 9 bases matching TRBD2. V was clipped by 6 bases and J by 6 bases; unmatched bases: 12. The CDR3 loop spans 16 amino acids. The germline V gene encodes CDR1 MGHDK and CDR2 SYGVNS. The CDR3 nucleotides are TGTGCCAGCAGAGGTAGGGTGGCGGGAGGGTTCAATGAGCAGTTCTTC. Protein product: CASRGRVAGGFNEQFF.

The chain combines TRBV20-1 with TRBJ1-5; D not resolved. Trimming took off 0 bases at V and 3 bases at J, with 9 bases between the two ends. This CDR3 is built from 14 residues. Germline CDR1 and CDR2: DFQATT and SNEGSKA (reference sequence). Written as DNA, the CDR3 is TGCAGTGCTAGAGATGATAGTATCAATCAGCCCCAGCATTTT. The encoded protein is CSARDDSINQPQHF.